In its sample, the clone carrying this T cell receptor beta chain was seen once. Its target is not known. The V end lost 5 bases, the J end lost 0 bases, and 17 bases lay between the germline ends. Germline V gene lookup returns CDR1 LNHNV and CDR2 YYDKDF (reference sequence). The CDR3 has 16 amino acids. The sample is drawn from a study of cytomegalovirus exposure and HLA in healthy donors. It was with 60 Vbeta and 13 Jbeta primers that the PCR ran. Only in-frame clones appear in the TCRdb table, and some are missing; sequencing was by immunoSEQ multiplex PCR. The sample holds 93,000 or so clones, about four fifths seen once. Study outcomes and limitations: For TCR beta chains, V- and J-gene trimming was later linked to a missense DCLRE1C variant. The CMV antigen specificity of a few CMV-associated chains was confirmed through in vitro analysis. Overall, around 160 TCR beta chains were annotated as cytomegalovirus-associated.

The sample taken for sequencing was PBMCs. This chain joins TRBV15 and TRBJ2-7; D might be TRBD2 (6 bases). The clonotype originates from a woman aged 18 to 35 in good health and CMV-seropositive. The CDR3 loop reads CATSSRQLADSYEQYF. CDR3 bases: TGTGCCACCAGCTCGAGACAATTAGCGGACTCCTACGAGCAGTACTTC.